This T cell receptor beta chain stems from a study of Ad26.COV2.S vaccination and SARS-CoV-2 variants. About the research overall: Enrolled in COV1001, the donor was in the Ad26.COV2.S trial arm, which received the vaccine. Dosing was one shot or two shots 56 days apart. General study results and limits: Measurements of TCR breadth and depth may have given underestimates of the total T cell responses.

On this clone: What it binds is not known.

The table came from immunoSEQ multiplex PCR; TCRdb's copy has only in-frame clones and leaves some out. The repertoire holds over 400,000 clones, with approximately 92% as singletons. Described treatment: roughly 18 received Ad26.COV2.S at low or high dose, single or two shots; about 5 received placebo; per-sample allocation not given. Material that was analyzed had been drawn on day 63 after the first vaccine or placebo injection. At a Boston site, the person donating was an adult of 18-55 years. Trimming took off 4 bases at V and 5 bases at J, with 24 bases between the two ends. Germline V gene lookup returns CDR1 SEHNR and CDR2 FQNEAQ (reference sequence). The CDR3 runs to 19 residues.

This sample comprised peripheral blood, obtained in a trial of Ad26.COV2.S vaccine versus placebo. The TCR originated in a person between 18 and 59 years old who received the Ad26.COV2.S COVID-19 vaccine or a placebo. The chain has TRBV7-9 and TRBJ1-6; no definite D call. The CDR3 here is CASSSPKRFGLGNNSPLHF. In DNA form, the CDR3 reads TGTGCCAGCAGCTCCCCGAAAAGGTTTGGGTTGGGGAATAATTCACCCCTCCACTTT.